The sequence of this T cell receptor (beta chain) was determined in a study of blood T cell repertoires in COVID-19. In the study overall: Some COVID-19 samples were acute and others convalescent; all came from the United States, Italy and Spain. Sample material is recorded as cDNA or gDNA derived from T cells, B-cell-depleted T cells, or PBMCs.

Per the germline V gene, CDR1 is LNHDA and CDR2 is SQIVND (reference sequence). Trimming left V 1 base short and J 7 bases short, with 13 bases between. The CDR3 is 15 residues long. Original methodology: The authors estimated nucleated cell counts from reference gene primer amplification. The method was immunoSEQ multiplex PCR; TCRdb's version includes in-frame clones alone and lacks a portion of them. The V and J calls and clone size are taken from that table; D and trimming were inferred from the DNA. The data contain 190,000 or so clones, 70% to 90% of them seen just once; the ten biggest clones take up under 3.5%.

Sequenced material: peripheral blood. The sequence derives from a woman in her twenties or thirties with active or convalescent COVID-19. This chain links TRBV19 with TRBJ1-4; no firm D call. Here the CDR3 reads CASSIAGDVGEKLFF. The CDR3 bases are TGTGCCAGTAGTATAGCCGGGGATGTCGGTGAAAAACTGTTTTTT.